This T cell receptor beta chain was found in a study of control samples from healthy donors and cancer patients. Clones were read by immunoSEQ multiplex PCR, and TCRdb kept only the in-frame ones, dropping some. The sample comprises about 110,000 clones, 80% to 90% of which are singletons, and 15% to 20% rests with the top ten. Between the trimmed V and J ends, which lost 5 bases and 3 bases, there was a span of 14 bases. This CDR3 region has 15 residues. CDR1 SGHAT and CDR2 FQNNGV come from the germline V gene. The TCR comes from a woman aged 45-65 years in good health. Sequencing was done on a sample of blood. The chain employs TRBV11-2 and TRBJ1-5; no definite D call. CDR3 sequence (DNA): TGTGCCAGCAGCCCCTCTTCTGGGTTCAATCAGCCCCAGCATTTT. It is translated as CASSPSSGFNQPQHF.